The clone carrying this T cell receptor beta chain appeared once. Its antigen is as yet unknown. The stimulus was lysate of CMV-infected fibroblasts, 10 ug/mL. Sorting of responding CD4+ T cells relied on upregulated CD40 ligand together with CD69. This record belongs to a study of persistence of HIV-infected CD4 T cells. Sequencing used immunoSEQ version 4 in survey mode. Template was genomic DNA at 10 ng/uL, with up to roughly 1 ug used per sample. Sequencing was performed with immunoSEQ multiplex PCR; in TCRdb, only in-frame clones are kept and a portion is missing. The profile shows under 20,000 clones, about four fifths of them singletons. This material consisted of CD4+ T cells sorted from PBMCs after 18-hour stimulation, taken from a patient who received antiretroviral therapy. The TCR sequence derives from an adult man with HIV who was CMV-seropositive.

The CDR3 coding sequence is TGTGCCAGCAGTTTACAGGGGGCCGAGAACCTTTATAGCAATCAGCCCCAGCATTTT. This encodes CASSLQGAENLYSNQPQHF. The chain is built from TRBV28 and TRBJ1-5, with 8 bases identical to TRBD1. The CDR3 runs 19 residues. CDR1 is MDHEN and CDR2 is SYDVKM in the germline V gene. V lost 2 bases, J lost 0 bases, and 12 bases stayed unmatched.